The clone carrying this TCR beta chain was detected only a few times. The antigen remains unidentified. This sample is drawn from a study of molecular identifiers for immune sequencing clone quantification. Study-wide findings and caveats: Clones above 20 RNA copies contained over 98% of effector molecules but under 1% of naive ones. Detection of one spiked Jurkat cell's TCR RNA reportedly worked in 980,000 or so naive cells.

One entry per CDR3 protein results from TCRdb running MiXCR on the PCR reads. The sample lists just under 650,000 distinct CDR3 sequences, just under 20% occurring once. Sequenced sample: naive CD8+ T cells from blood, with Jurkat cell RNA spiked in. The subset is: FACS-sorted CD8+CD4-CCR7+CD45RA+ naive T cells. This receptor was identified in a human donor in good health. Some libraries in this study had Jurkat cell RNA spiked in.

The CDR3 DNA follows: TGTGCCAGCAGTTACTTGGGGCGTAGCACAGATACGCAGTATTTT. The encoded protein is CASSYLGRSTDTQYF. V and J are TRBV6-2 or TRBV6-3 and TRBJ2-3; D perhaps matches TRBD1 (5 bases). Germline V CDR1 and CDR2: MNHEY, SVGEGT. The CDR3 is 15 residues long. The V end was cut by 1 base, the J end by 0 bases, with 8 bases between.